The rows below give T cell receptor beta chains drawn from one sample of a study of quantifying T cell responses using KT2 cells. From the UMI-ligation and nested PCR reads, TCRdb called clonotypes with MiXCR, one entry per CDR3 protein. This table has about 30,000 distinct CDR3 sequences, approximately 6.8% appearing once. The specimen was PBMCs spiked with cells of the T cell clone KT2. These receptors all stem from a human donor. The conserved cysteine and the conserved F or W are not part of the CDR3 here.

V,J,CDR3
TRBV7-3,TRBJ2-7,ASSLTVTYEQY
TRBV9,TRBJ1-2,ASSVATVLDGYT
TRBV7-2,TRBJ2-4,ASSYRSSLAKNIQY
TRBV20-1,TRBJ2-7,SALLGSYEQY
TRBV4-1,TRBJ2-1,ASSQVNLVAYNEQF
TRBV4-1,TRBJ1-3,ASSQVPGGNTIY
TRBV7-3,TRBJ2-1,ASSRQQGNEQF
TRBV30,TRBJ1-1,AWKQQTTEAF
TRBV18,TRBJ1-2,ASSPGDRGLVGYT
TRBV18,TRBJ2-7,ASSPLPGTLTYEQY
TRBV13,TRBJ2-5,ASRPSGSQETQY
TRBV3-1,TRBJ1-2,ASSQGSYRNYGYT
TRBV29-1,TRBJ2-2,SVPSRNTGELF
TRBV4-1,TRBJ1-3,ASSQRTGVDTIY
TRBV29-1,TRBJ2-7,SARRSFGDYSYEQY
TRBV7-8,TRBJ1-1,ASSHWGTQNEAF
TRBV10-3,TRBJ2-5,AISEPTREVGQETQY
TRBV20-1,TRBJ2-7,SALEGTTYEQY
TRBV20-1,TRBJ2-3,SARDQGPRGTDTQY
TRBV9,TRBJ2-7,ASSVGGGGSRPRNEQY
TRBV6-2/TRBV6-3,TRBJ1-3,ASSHTPGTGDGGTIY
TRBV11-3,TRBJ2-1,ASSLEVAGGNNEQF
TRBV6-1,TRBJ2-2,ASSYRTGSGTGELF
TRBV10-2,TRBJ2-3,ASSESWTSGDTQY
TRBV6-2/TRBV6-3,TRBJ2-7,ASSLPGLAYEQY
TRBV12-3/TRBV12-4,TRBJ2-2,ASSSQGAVGSGELF
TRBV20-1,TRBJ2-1,SVLSGLSSYNEQF
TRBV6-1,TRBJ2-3,ASTTGGLAHGTDTQY
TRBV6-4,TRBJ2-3,ASSDAGATDTQY
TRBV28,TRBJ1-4,ASSPRTGGIEKLF
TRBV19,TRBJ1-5,ASSIEPAGAQPQH
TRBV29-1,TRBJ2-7,SVYIGGEQY
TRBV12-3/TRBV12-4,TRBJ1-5,ASSGRVYQPQH
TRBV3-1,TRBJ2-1,ASSQRNNEQF
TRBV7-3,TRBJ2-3,ASTSGGAQDTQY
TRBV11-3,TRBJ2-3,ASSSRTGKGVTDTQY
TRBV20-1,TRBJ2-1,SARGTSGYSVYYNEQF
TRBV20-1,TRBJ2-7,SARTGGADYEQY
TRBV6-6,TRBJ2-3,ASSYAMTDLSTDTQY
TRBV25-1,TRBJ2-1,ASSEESSYNEQF